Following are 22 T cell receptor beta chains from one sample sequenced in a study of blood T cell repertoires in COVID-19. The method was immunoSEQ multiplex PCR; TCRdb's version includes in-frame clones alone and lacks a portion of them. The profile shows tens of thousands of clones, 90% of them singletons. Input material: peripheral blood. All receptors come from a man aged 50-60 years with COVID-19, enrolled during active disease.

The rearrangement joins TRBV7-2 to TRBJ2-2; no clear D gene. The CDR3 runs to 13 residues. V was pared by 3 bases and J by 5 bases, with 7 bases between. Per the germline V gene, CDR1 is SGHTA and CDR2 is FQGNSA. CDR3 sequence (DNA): TGTGCCAGCAGCTTCGCAGAAACCGGGGAGCTGTTTTTT. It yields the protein CASSFAETGELFF.

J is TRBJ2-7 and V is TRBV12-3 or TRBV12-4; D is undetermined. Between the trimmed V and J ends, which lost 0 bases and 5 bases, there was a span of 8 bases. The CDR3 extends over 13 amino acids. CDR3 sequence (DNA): TGTGCCAGCAGTTTAGCGCGGCAGAACGAGCAGTACTTC. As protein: CASSLARQNEQYF.

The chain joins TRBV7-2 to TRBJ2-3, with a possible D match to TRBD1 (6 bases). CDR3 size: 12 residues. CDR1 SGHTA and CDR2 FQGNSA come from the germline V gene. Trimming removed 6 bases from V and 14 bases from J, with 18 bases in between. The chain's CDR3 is CASSQLGAAWYF. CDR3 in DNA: TGTGCCAGCAGTCAGCTGGGGGCTGCGTGGTATTTT.

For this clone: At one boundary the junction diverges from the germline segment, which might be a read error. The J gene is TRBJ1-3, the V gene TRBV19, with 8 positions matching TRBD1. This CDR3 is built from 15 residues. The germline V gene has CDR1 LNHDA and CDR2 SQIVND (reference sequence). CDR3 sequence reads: CASSEGTGYSNAIYF. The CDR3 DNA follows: TGTGCCAGTAGTGAAGGGACAGGATATTCAAACGCCATATATTTT.

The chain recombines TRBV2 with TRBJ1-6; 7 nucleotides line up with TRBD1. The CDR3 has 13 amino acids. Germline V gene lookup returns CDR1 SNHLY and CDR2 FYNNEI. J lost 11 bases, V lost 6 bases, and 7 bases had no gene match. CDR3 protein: CASSDRVRPPLHF. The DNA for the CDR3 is TGTGCCAGCAGCGACAGGGTGAGGCCACCCCTCCACTTT.

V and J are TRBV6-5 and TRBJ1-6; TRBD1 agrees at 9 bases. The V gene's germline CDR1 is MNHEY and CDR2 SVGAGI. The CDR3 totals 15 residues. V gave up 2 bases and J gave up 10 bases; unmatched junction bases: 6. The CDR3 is CASSYARDRDSPLHF. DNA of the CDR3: TGTGCCAGCAGTTACGCCCGGGACAGGGACTCACCCCTCCACTTT.

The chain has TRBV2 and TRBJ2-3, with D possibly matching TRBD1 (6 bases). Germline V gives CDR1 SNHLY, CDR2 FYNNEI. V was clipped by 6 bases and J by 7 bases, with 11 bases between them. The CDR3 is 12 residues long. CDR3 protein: CASRRTENTQYF. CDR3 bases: TGTGCCAGCAGACGGACAGAAAATACGCAGTATTTT.

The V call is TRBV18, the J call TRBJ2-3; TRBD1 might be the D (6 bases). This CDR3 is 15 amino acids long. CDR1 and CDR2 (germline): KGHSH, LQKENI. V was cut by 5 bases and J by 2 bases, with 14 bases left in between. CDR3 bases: TGTGCCAGCTCATCCGGGACACCAAACACAGATACGCAGTATTTT. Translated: CASSSGTPNTDTQYF.

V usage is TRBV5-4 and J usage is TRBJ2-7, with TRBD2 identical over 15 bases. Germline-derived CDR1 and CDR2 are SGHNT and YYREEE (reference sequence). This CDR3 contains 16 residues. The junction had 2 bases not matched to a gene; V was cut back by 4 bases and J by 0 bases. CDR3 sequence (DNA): TGTGCCAGCAGCGCGGGACTAGCGGGAGGCTCCTACGAGCAGTACTTC. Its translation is CASSAGLAGGSYEQYF.

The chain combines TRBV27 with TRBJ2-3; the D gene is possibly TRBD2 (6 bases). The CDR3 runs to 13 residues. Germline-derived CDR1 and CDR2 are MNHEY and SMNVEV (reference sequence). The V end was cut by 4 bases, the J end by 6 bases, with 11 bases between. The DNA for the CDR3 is TGTGCCAGCAGTTGGCGGGGCGGGGATACGCAGTATTTT. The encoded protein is CASSWRGGDTQYF.

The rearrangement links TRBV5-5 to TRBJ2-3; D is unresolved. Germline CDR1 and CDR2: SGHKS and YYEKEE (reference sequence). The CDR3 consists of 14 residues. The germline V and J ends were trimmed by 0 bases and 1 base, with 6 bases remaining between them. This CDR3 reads CASSLEARTDTQYF. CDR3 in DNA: TGTGCCAGCAGCTTGGAAGCGCGCACAGATACGCAGTATTTT.

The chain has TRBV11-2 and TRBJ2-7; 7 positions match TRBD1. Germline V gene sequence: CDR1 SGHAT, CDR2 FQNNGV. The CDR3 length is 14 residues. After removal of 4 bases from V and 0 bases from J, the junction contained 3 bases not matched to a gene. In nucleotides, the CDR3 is TGTGCCAGCAGCTCCCGGACAGGCTCCTACGAGCAGTACTTC. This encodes CASSSRTGSYEQYF.

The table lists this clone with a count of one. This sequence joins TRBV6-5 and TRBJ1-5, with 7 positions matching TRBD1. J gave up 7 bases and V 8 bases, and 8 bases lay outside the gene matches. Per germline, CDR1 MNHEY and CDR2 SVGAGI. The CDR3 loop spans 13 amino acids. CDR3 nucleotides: TGTGCCAGCGGTCGACAGGGACGCCAGCCCCAGCATTTT. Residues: CASGRQGRQPQHF.

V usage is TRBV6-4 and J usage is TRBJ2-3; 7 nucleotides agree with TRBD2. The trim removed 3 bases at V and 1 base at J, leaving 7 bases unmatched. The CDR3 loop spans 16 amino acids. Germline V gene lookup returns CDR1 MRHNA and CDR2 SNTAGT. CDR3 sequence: CASSELVAGGTDTQYF. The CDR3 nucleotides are TGTGCCAGCAGTGAACTGGTGGCGGGAGGCACAGATACGCAGTATTTT.

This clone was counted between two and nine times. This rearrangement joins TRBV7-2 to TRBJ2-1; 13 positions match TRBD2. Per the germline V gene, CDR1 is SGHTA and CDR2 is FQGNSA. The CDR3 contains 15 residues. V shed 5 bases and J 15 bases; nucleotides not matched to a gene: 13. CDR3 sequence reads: CASSPTRTSGSSRFF. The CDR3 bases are TGTGCCAGCAGCCCAACCAGGACTAGCGGGAGCTCTAGGTTCTTC.

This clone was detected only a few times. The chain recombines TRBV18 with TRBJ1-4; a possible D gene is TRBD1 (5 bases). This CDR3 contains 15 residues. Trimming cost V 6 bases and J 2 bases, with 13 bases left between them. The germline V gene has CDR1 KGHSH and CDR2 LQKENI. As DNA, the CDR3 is TGTGCCAGCTCGCTCCTGGGGGGGACTAATGAAAAACTGTTTTTT. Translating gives CASSLLGGTNEKLFF.

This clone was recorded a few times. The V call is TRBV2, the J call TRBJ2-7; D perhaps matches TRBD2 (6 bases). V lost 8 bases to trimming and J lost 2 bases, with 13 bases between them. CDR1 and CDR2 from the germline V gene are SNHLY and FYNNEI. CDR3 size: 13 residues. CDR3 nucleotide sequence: TGTGCCAGCTTCGGGAGCGAGGCCTACGAGCAGTACTTC. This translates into CASFGSEAYEQYF.

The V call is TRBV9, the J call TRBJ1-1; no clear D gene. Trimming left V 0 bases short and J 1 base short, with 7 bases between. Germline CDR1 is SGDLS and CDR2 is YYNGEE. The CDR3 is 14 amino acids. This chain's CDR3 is CASSVVTANTEAFF. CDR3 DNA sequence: TGTGCCAGCAGCGTAGTAACAGCGAACACTGAAGCTTTCTTT.

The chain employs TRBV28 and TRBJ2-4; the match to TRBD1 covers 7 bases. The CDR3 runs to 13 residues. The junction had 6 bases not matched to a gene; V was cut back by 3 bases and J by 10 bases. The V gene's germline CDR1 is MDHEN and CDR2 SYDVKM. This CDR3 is CASSFHDRVIQYF. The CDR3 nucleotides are TGTGCCAGCAGTTTCCATGACAGGGTTATTCAGTACTTC.

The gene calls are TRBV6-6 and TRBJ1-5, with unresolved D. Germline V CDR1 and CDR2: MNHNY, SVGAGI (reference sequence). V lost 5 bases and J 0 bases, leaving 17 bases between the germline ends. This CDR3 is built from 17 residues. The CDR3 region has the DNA TGTGCCAGCAGTCCCAAGGCGGCACTGTATAGCAATCAGCCCCAGCATTTT. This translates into CASSPKAALYSNQPQHF.

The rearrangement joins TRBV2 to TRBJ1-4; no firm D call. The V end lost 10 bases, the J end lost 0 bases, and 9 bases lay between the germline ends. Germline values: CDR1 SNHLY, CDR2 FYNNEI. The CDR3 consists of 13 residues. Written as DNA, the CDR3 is TGTGCCATCCAGATTGCAACTAATGAAAAACTGTTTTTT. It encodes CAIQIATNEKLFF.

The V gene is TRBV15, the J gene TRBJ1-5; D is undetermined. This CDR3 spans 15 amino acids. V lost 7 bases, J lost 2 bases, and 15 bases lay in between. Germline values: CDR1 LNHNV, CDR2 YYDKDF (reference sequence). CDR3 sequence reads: CATTDLGSGNQPQHF. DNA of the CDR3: TGTGCCACCACGGACTTGGGCAGCGGCAATCAGCCCCAGCATTTT.